The clone carrying this TCR beta chain was seen once. The data were obtained in a study of blood T cell repertoires in COVID-19. Background on the study: Spain, Italy and the United States supplied samples that represented acute and convalescent COVID-19. In each case, the material was cDNA or gDNA derived from T cells, B-cell-depleted T cells, or PBMCs.

Source study methods: Estimates of nucleated cell counts were drawn from the amplification of reference gene primers. The protocol was immunoSEQ multiplex PCR, while the TCRdb copy is restricted to in-frame clones and leaves out a portion. Clone size and the V and J calls come from that table; the DNA yielded D and trimming. The sample includes roughly 92,000 clones, over 80% of them seen just once. The V and J ends lost 4 bases and 4 bases, in that order; junction bases with no gene match: 5. From germline, CDR1 is SGHTA and CDR2 FQGNSA. The CDR3 has 14 residues. The chain combines TRBV7-2 with TRBJ1-2; 8 bases match TRBD1. The sequence derives from a woman of 80 years or more with active or convalescent COVID-19. Material: peripheral blood. Here the CDR3 reads CASSWDRMTYGYTF. The CDR3 bases are TGTGCCAGCAGCTGGGACAGGATGACCTATGGCTACACCTTC. The full variable domain, rest sourced from reference TRBV7-2 and TRBJ1-2, is GAGVSQSPSNKVTEKGKDVELRCDPISGHTALYWYRQSLGQGLEFLIYFQGNSAPDKSGLPSDRFSAERTGGSVSTLTIQRTQQEDSAVYLCASSWDRMTYGYTFGSGTRLTVV.